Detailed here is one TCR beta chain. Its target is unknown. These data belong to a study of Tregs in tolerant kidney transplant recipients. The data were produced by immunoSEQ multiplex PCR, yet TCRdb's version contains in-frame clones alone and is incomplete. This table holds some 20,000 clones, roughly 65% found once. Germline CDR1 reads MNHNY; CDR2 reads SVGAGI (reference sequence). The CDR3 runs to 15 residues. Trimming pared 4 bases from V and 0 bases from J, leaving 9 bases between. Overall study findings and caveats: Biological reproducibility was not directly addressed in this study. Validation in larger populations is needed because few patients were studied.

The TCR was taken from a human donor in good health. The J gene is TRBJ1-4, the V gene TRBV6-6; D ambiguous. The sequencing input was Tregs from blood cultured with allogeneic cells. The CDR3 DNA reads TGTGCCAGCAGTTTGGCATTTGCAACTAATGAAAAACTGTTTTTT. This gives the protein CASSLAFATNEKLFF.